Listed below are T cell receptor beta chains from one sample, sequenced in a study of vaccination effects on CD4 cells after COVID-19. No antigen has been assigned to these receptors. The table came from immunoSEQ multiplex PCR; TCRdb's copy has only in-frame clones and leaves some out. This repertoire shows under 80,000 clones, about four fifths found once; its top ten account for about 10%. The sample here was CD4+ T cells from PBMCs cultured with SARS-CoV-2 spike peptides, taken before COVID-19 vaccination. The receptors come from a human donor who received a COVID-19 vaccine. Each CDR3 is given with its conserved first and last residue. Each record gives: D gene, clone size, V gene, J gene, CDR3 protein, CDR3 DNA. D genes are given only for firm matches. Part of the rows lack a size; the others show once, few, many or a class for expanded clones.

NA,NA,TRBV7-3,TRBJ1-1,CASSLAGGNTEAFF,TGTGCCAGCAGCCTCGCCGGCGGGAACACTGAAGCTTTCTTT
NA,NA,TRBV5-1,TRBJ1-4,CASSLTPAPNEKLFF,TGCGCCAGCAGCTTGACCCCAGCCCCCAATGAAAAACTGTTTTTT
NA,once,TRBV14,TRBJ1-6,CASSQEGILAPLHF,TGTGCCAGCAGCCAAGAGGGGATTTTGGCACCCCTCCACTTT
TRBD1,NA,TRBV19,TRBJ1-2,CASSILGQGKLDGYTF,TGTGCCAGTAGTATATTGGGACAGGGTAAGTTGGATGGCTACACCTTC
NA,NA,TRBV7-2,TRBJ1-2,CASSLTSGVNYGYTF,TGTGCCAGCAGCTTAACGTCCGGGGTTAACTATGGCTACACCTTC
NA,NA,TRBV15,TRBJ2-3,CATSGQWVQDTQYF,TGTGCCACCAGCGGACAGTGGGTTCAAGATACGCAGTATTTT
NA,NA,TRBV29-1,TRBJ1-2,CSVERDSEHIGYTF,TGCAGCGTTGAACGAGACTCCGAGCATATTGGCTACACCTTC
NA,NA,TRBV2,TRBJ1-4,CASRGRGQEKLFF,TGTGCCAGCAGGGGCAGGGGTCAAGAAAAACTGTTTTTT
NA,NA,TRBV6-5,TRBJ1-4,CASSGGPWEKLFF,TGTGCCAGCAGCGGAGGCCCGTGGGAAAAACTGTTTTTT
NA,NA,TRBV2,TRBJ2-3,CASKPGLSTLSTQYF,TGTGCCAGCAAACCGGGACTCAGCACGTTGAGTACGCAGTATTTT
NA,NA,TRBV13,TRBJ1-1,CATEGGQRNTEAFF,TGTGCCACAGAAGGAGGACAGAGGAACACTGAAGCTTTCTTT
NA,NA,TRBV15,TRBJ1-1,CATSRAGGFRGGMNTEAFF,TGTGCCACCAGCAGAGCTGGGGGTTTTCGGGGAGGGATGAACACTGAAGCTTTCTTT
TRBD1,NA,TRBV24-1,TRBJ2-5,CATSAHGQVEETQYF,TGTGCCACCAGTGCCCACGGACAGGTTGAAGAGACCCAGTACTTC
TRBD1,NA,TRBV6-5,TRBJ1-2,CASGNRGKSYGYTF,TGTGCCAGCGGCAACAGGGGAAAAAGCTATGGCTACACCTTC
NA,NA,TRBV28,TRBJ1-1,CASSSPRQAFF,TGTGCCAGCAGTTCACCCCGTCAAGCTTTCTTT